These 30 T cell receptor beta chains were all obtained from the same sample, sequenced in a study of T cells after yellow fever vaccination. MiXCR was run by TCRdb on the 5' RACE reads, yielding one entry per CDR3 protein. Of 300,000 to 350,000 distinct CDR3 sequences in the sample, around 8.1% were seen once. The sequenced sample was PBMCs, obtained roughly 46 days after the first yellow fever vaccination. The source is a man aged 18 to 35 who received the YFV17D yellow fever vaccine.

The rearrangement uses TRBV6-5 and TRBJ2-1; perhaps TRBD1 as D (5 bases). CDR1 and CDR2 from the germline V gene are MNHEY and SVGAGI. The CDR3 is 15 amino acids. The V and J ends lost 3 bases and 6 bases respectively, with 15 bases between them. CDR3 nucleotides: TGTGCCAGCAGTTATCGGCAGGGTGGTCGCAATGAGCAGTTCTTC. Amino acid sequence: CASSYRQGGRNEQFF.

The J gene is TRBJ2-7, the V gene TRBV6-5, with a weak D call TRBD2 (5 bases). Trimming took 0 bases from V and 0 from J, leaving 9 bases between them. Germline V lookup: CDR1 MNHEY, CDR2 SVGAGI. The CDR3 consists of 15 residues. The CDR3 sequence: CASSYSLGASYEQYF. Here the CDR3 DNA reads TGTGCCAGCAGTTACTCGCTGGGAGCCTCCTACGAGCAGTACTTC.

This chain connects TRBV29-1 to TRBJ2-5; no reliable D call. V lost 6 bases to trimming and J lost 3 bases, with 14 bases between them. This CDR3 contains 13 residues. Germline CDR1 SQVTM, CDR2 ANQGSEA. The DNA of the CDR3 is TGCAGCGTAAGGATTGGGCTAGAAGAGACCCAGTACTTC. Translating it yields CSVRIGLEETQYF.

The chain is built from TRBV6-5 and TRBJ1-5; 9 bases agree with TRBD1. Looked up from germline, CDR1 is MNHEY and CDR2 is SVGAGI. V was clipped by 1 base and J by 4 bases; unmatched bases: 8. The CDR3 is 17 residues long. In DNA form, the CDR3 reads TGTGCCAGCAGTTACTTCCTGACAGGGGGACCAAATCAGCCCCAGCATTTT. Its translation is CASSYFLTGGPNQPQHF.

This clonotype has just a few counts. The CDR3 loop reads CASSTPRWGIRTGELFF. For the CDR3, the DNA is TGTGCCAGCAGCACACCAAGGTGGGGGATTCGGACCGGGGAGCTGTTTTTT. This sequence joins TRBV9 and TRBJ2-2; the D gene could be TRBD1 or TRBD2 (5 bases each). The CDR3 has 17 residues. V was trimmed by 4 bases and J by 5 bases, leaving 21 bases between them. From germline, CDR1 is SGDLS and CDR2 YYNGEE.

The gene calls are TRBV29-1 and TRBJ2-1; 7 bases match TRBD2. This CDR3 is 13 amino acids long. The V gene end was trimmed by 4 bases and the J gene end by 10 bases; junction bases not matched to a gene: 10. Per the germline V gene, CDR1 is SQVTM and CDR2 is ANQGSEA. This chain's CDR3 is CSVARGVGEEQFF. CDR3 DNA sequence: TGCAGCGTTGCTCGGGGGGTCGGGGAGGAGCAGTTCTTC.

This clonotype was seen a handful of times. This chain joins TRBV4-3 and TRBJ2-2; 7 bases are shared with TRBD1. The CDR3 has 15 residues. V lost 3 bases and J lost 7; bases outside the gene matches: 8. Germline V CDR1 and CDR2: LGHNA, YSLEER. The CDR3 region is CASSQDQGVDGELFF. In DNA form, the CDR3 reads TGCGCCAGCAGCCAGGACCAGGGGGTCGACGGGGAGCTGTTTTTT.

The rearrangement uses TRBV4-1 and TRBJ2-5; D remains unclear. Germline V gene sequence: CDR1 MGHRA, CDR2 YSYEKL. The germline V and J ends were trimmed by 1 base and 4 bases, with 7 bases remaining between them. The CDR3 contains 13 residues. CDR3 loop: CASSQVTVETQYF. The CDR3, as DNA: TGCGCCAGCAGCCAAGTCACAGTAGAGACCCAGTACTTC.

This clonotype was seen many times. The chain carries TRBV27 and TRBJ2-4; possibly TRBD1 for D (6 bases). Germline assignment: CDR1 MNHEY and CDR2 SMNVEV (reference sequence). The V gene lost 3 bases and the J gene lost 5 bases, with 11 bases spanning the gap. This CDR3 comprises 14 residues. The CDR3 DNA sequence: TGTGCCAGCAGTTTTACAGGGACGGAAAACATTCAGTACTTC. It is translated as CASSFTGTENIQYF.

The chain links TRBV6-5 to TRBJ1-1; D unresolved. From germline, CDR1 is MNHEY and CDR2 SVGAGI. The CDR3 contains 14 residues. V lost 2 bases and J 7 bases, leaving 14 bases between the germline ends. This chain's CDR3 is CASSYLPTTYEAFF. In nucleotides, the CDR3 is TGTGCCAGCAGTTACCTCCCTACAACTTATGAAGCTTTCTTT.

The chain recombines TRBV11-2 with TRBJ2-5; 13 bases agree with TRBD2. CDR3 size: 18 residues. J lost 5 bases, V lost 5 bases, and 14 bases had no gene match. Germline V gives CDR1 SGHAT, CDR2 FQNNGV. CDR3 sequence reads: CASSPPSTSGGTGETQYF. The CDR3 bases are TGTGCCAGCAGCCCTCCCTCGACTAGCGGGGGGACGGGGGAGACCCAGTACTTC.

This clonotype was counted a few times. This rearrangement joins TRBV5-1 to TRBJ2-7; 7 bases agree with TRBD1. The ends lost 4 bases at V and 2 bases at J; junction bases unmatched: 6. Per germline, CDR1 SGHRS and CDR2 YFSETQ. The CDR3 is 14 residues long. CDR3 sequence (DNA): TGCGCCAGCAGCGGTTCCGGGACAGCCTACGAGCAGTACTTC. Its protein product is CASSGSGTAYEQYF.

This clonotype has only a few counts. The rearrangement links TRBV10-3 to TRBJ2-3; TRBD2 matches at 15 bases. Germline assignment: CDR1 ENHRY and CDR2 SYGVKD. V shed 4 bases and J 4 bases; nucleotides not matched to a gene: 3. The CDR3 runs 16 residues. CDR3: CAISVGLAGGPDTQYF. CDR3 bases: TGTGCCATCAGTGTGGGACTAGCGGGGGGCCCAGATACGCAGTATTTT.

The chain has TRBV12-3 or TRBV12-4 and TRBJ1-2; no reliable D call. Between the trimmed V and J ends, which lost 2 bases and 2 bases, there was a span of 9 bases. The CDR3 runs to 14 residues. The CDR3 nucleotides read TGTGCCAGCAGTTTATTTCTGGGAAACTATGGCTACACCTTC. It translates to CASSLFLGNYGYTF.

The sample holds a few counts of this clonotype. One junction end does not reproduce the germline sequence, and a read error may be involved. CDR3 sequence: CASSIAGGRSDTQYF. CDR3 coding DNA: TGTGCCAGCAGCATAGCGGGGGGGCGGTCAGATACGCAGTATTTT. The J gene is TRBJ2-3, the V gene TRBV7-2; TRBD2 aligns across 11 bases. CDR3 length: 15 residues. Germline V gives CDR1 SGHTA, CDR2 FQGNSA.

This clonotype came up a few times. This chain uses TRBV25-1 with TRBJ2-3; D might be TRBD1 or TRBD2, each matching 6 bases. V was cut by 1 base and J by 0 bases, with 8 bases left in between. Germline lookup yields CDR1 MGHDK and CDR2 SYGVNS. The CDR3 sequence is 15 residues long. The CDR3 DNA sequence: TGTGCCAGCAGTGAATGGGGGGCTAGCACAGATACGCAGTATTTT. Amino acids: CASSEWGASTDTQYF.

This clonotype was counted a few times. The chain joins TRBV29-1 to TRBJ1-5; TRBD1 matches 9 bases. Germline-derived CDR1 and CDR2 are SQVTM and ANQGSEA. This CDR3 spans 13 amino acids. V shed 6 bases and J 3 bases; nucleotides not matched to a gene: 3. The CDR3 region has the DNA TGCAGCGTGGGACAGGGCTACAATCAGCCCCAGCATTTT. Translation: CSVGQGYNQPQHF. The full variable domain, with the rest looked up from reference TRBV29-1 and TRBJ1-5, is SAVISQKPSRDICQRGTSLTIQCQVDSQVTMMFWYRQQPGQSLTLIATANQGSEATYESGFVIDKFPISRPNLTFSTLTVSNMSPEDSSIYLCSVGQGYNQPQHFGDGTRLSIL.

This clonotype has only a few counts. V and J are TRBV28 and TRBJ2-7, with 7 nucleotides matching TRBD1. CDR3 size: 13 residues. Germline V CDR1 and CDR2: MDHEN, SYDVKM. Trimming cost V 7 bases and J 6 bases; bases outside gene matches: 9. CDR3 bases: TGTGCCAGCATCCGGGACAGAACGCCCGAGCAGTACGTC. It specifies CASIRDRTPEQYV.

Ten or more counts support this clonotype. The chain joins TRBV7-2 to TRBJ2-3; weak D call: TRBD1 (5 bases). CDR3 size: 12 residues. The germline V gene encodes CDR1 SGHTA and CDR2 FQGNSA. Between the trimmed V and J ends, which lost 6 bases and 4 bases, there was a span of 8 bases. In DNA, the CDR3 is TGTGCCAGCAGGGGGCAATCAGATACGCAGTATTTT. Its protein is CASRGQSDTQYF.

As concerns this clonotype: This may come from a read error, since a much larger clone is one base off. The chain couples TRBV6-4 to TRBJ2-3; 8 nucleotides align to TRBD2. The V segment lost 4 bases and the J segment 1 base; nucleotides outside the gene matches: 4. CDR1 is MRHNA, CDR2 SNTAGT, per germline. The CDR3 has 15 amino acids. The chain's CDR3 is CASSVGSGGTDTQYF. The CDR3 bases are TGTGCCAGCAGTGTGGGTAGCGGGGGCACAGATACGCAGTATTTT.

This clonotype was seen a few times. The CDR3 nucleotides are TGTGCCAGCTCACCGCCCCTTTGGGAGACCCAGTACTTC. Translated: CASSPPLWETQYF. The V and J genes are TRBV18 and TRBJ2-5; D not resolved. There are 13 residues in the CDR3. Germline assignment: CDR1 KGHSH and CDR2 LQKENI. Trimming took 3 bases from V and 5 from J, leaving 10 bases between them.

This clonotype was seen only a few times. The V gene is TRBV5-5, the J gene TRBJ2-3, with D possibly matching TRBD2 (7 bases). Deletions cut 10 bases from V and 1 base from J, with 13 bases between. Germline values: CDR1 SGHKS, CDR2 YYEKEE (reference sequence). This CDR3 is 13 amino acids long. The CDR3 protein is CAGGGGRTDTQYF. The CDR3, as DNA: TGTGCCGGGGGCGGGGGACGCACAGATACGCAGTATTTT.

There are many counts of this clonotype. The rearrangement joins TRBV6-5 to TRBJ1-6; D not resolved. Germline-derived CDR1 and CDR2 are MNHEY and SVGAGI. Trimming removed 4 bases at V and 7 bases at J, with 14 bases between. This CDR3 contains 15 residues. CDR3 in amino acids: CASSFKVRRNSPLHF. Here the CDR3 DNA reads TGTGCCAGCAGTTTTAAGGTCAGAAGGAATTCACCCCTCCACTTT.

The rearrangement joins TRBV10-3 to TRBJ1-5; 8 nucleotides line up with TRBD1. The J segment lost 0 bases and the V segment lost 2 bases, leaving 12 bases of the junction unmatched. The CDR3 is 19 amino acids. Germline CDR1 reads ENHRY; CDR2 reads SYGVKD. The CDR3 here is CAISETGRGPENSNQPQHF. The CDR3 nucleotides are TGTGCCATCAGTGAGACCGGCAGGGGGCCCGAAAATAGCAATCAGCCCCAGCATTTT.

This clonotype was counted many times. V usage is TRBV5-1 and J usage is TRBJ1-4, with TRBD1 identical over 9 bases. This CDR3 has 15 amino acids. The V gene end was trimmed by 0 bases and the J gene end by 7 bases; junction bases not matched to a gene: 4. CDR1 and CDR2 from the germline V gene are SGHRS and YFSETQ. Written as DNA, the CDR3 is TGCGCCAGCAGCTTGGGAGGACAGGGGATTGAAAAACTGTTTTTT. This sequence encodes CASSLGGQGIEKLFF.

This clonotype has only one observation. A read error may explain this, as a much larger clone is one base away. The chain combines TRBV7-2 with TRBJ1-5; 12 bases fit TRBD1. J was trimmed by 6 bases and V by 5 bases; bases with no gene match: 5. Germline V gene data show CDR1 as SGHTA and CDR2 as FQGNSA. The CDR3 is made up of 15 amino acids. CDR3 DNA sequence: TGTGCCAGCAGCCCAGGGACAGGGGGCTGTCAGCCCCAGCATTTT. It encodes CASSPGTGGCQPQHF.

This chain uses TRBV6-5 with TRBJ1-4, with TRBD1 identical over 9 bases. CDR3 length: 15 amino acids. Per the germline V gene, CDR1 is MNHEY and CDR2 is SVGAGI. Losses at the gene ends were 6 bases for V and 8 bases for J; bases not matched to a gene: 10. CDR3 DNA: TGTGCCAGCAGCTACGAGGGGACAGGGTACGAAAAACTGTTTTTT. This gives the protein CASSYEGTGYEKLFF.

There are a few counts of this clonotype. This chain uses TRBV4-1 with TRBJ2-3; no definite D call. This CDR3 is 14 amino acids long. Between the trimmed V and J ends, which lost 1 base and 0 bases, there was a span of 5 bases. Germline V lookup: CDR1 MGHRA, CDR2 YSYEKL. CDR3 in amino acids: CASSQAPSTDTQYF. The CDR3 DNA is TGCGCCAGCAGCCAAGCACCTAGCACAGATACGCAGTATTTT.

This chain connects TRBV12-3 or TRBV12-4 to TRBJ1-4, with D possibly being TRBD1 (5 bases). This CDR3 is built from 17 residues. Between the trimmed V and J ends, which lost 3 bases and 6 bases, there was a span of 20 bases. CDR3 nucleotides: TGTGCCAGCAGTTTCCGTTGGGGCAGAGGATCGGATGAAAAACTGTTTTTT. Its translation is CASSFRWGRGSDEKLFF.

This chain links TRBV20-1 with TRBJ2-2; 9 nucleotides line up with TRBD2. Germline CDR1 is DFQATT and CDR2 is SNEGSKA (reference sequence). The CDR3 spans 18 residues. The junction had 15 bases not matched to a gene; V was cut back by 2 bases and J by 5 bases. CDR3 amino acids: CSARRSRGGSTRTGELFF. The DNA for the CDR3 is TGCAGTGCTAGACGCTCGCGGGGGGGTTCCACGAGGACCGGGGAGCTGTTTTTT.